This passage covers 6 T cell receptor beta chains from one sample sequenced in a study of cytomegalovirus exposure and HLA in healthy donors. A multiplex PCR was run with 60 Vbeta primers and 13 Jbeta primers. The method was immunoSEQ multiplex PCR; TCRdb's version includes in-frame clones alone and lacks a portion of them. The sample lists about 130,000 clones, about 80% occurring once. The sequenced material came from PBMCs. The source of these receptors is a man aged 30 to 39 in good health and CMV-seronegative.

The genes are TRBV27 and TRBJ1-6, with D unresolved. In germline, CDR1 is MNHEY, CDR2 SMNVEV (reference sequence). V was pared by 3 bases and J by 0 bases, with 3 bases between. The CDR3 loop spans 14 amino acids. The CDR3 loop reads CASSFSSYNSPLHF. In nucleotides, the CDR3 is TGTGCCAGCAGTTTTAGCTCCTATAATTCACCCCTCCACTTT.

This rearrangement joins TRBV10-3 to TRBJ2-7; weak D call: TRBD1 (5 bases). The CDR3 has 12 amino acids. V lost 7 bases and J lost 5, with 12 bases in between. Germline CDR1 reads ENHRY; CDR2 reads SYGVKD. The CDR3 DNA follows: TGTGCCATCATGTCAGGGAATGACGAGCAGTACTTC. This codes for CAIMSGNDEQYF.

The J gene is TRBJ2-6, the V gene TRBV28; D possibly corresponds to TRBD1 (6 bases). Trimming stripped 3 bases from V and 0 bases from J, with 21 bases between. This CDR3 spans 20 amino acids. The germline V gene has CDR1 MDHEN and CDR2 SYDVKM. The CDR3 sequence is CASSFLYRVRNGSGANVLTF. In DNA form, the CDR3 reads TGTGCCAGCAGTTTTCTTTACAGGGTTCGCAACGGCTCTGGGGCCAACGTCCTGACTTTC.

Details on this clone: Relative to the germline gene, one junction end is altered; a read error may explain this. The J gene is TRBJ2-1, the V gene TRBV7-9, with D possibly being TRBD2 (6 bases). CDR3 length: 16 residues. Germline-derived CDR1 and CDR2 are SEHNR and FQNEAQ (reference sequence). CDR3 nucleotides: TGTTCCAGCAGCTTATTTGGTAGCGGCTCCTACAATGAGCAGTTCTTC. Translation gives CSSSLFGSGSYNEQFF.

The chain uses TRBV23-1 and TRBJ2-7, with TRBD1 matching over 8 bases. TRBV23-1 is sorted into the ORF group, with uncertain function. CDR3 length: 16 residues. J lost 2 bases, V lost 2 bases, and 8 bases had no gene match. The CDR3 DNA follows: TGCGCCAGCAGTCAACAAGGGGACAGGCTACCCTACGAGCAGTACTTC. Translation gives CASSQQGDRLPYEQYF.

This clone was counted only a few times. The CDR3 sequence: CASTKGADGYTF. In DNA, the CDR3 is TGTGCCAGCACGAAGGGGGCAGATGGCTACACCTTC. This sequence joins TRBV13 and TRBJ1-2; the match to TRBD1 covers 7 bases. This CDR3 is 12 amino acids long. V lost 7 bases and J lost 6; bases outside the gene matches: 5. Germline assignment: CDR1 PRHDT and CDR2 FYEKMQ (reference sequence).